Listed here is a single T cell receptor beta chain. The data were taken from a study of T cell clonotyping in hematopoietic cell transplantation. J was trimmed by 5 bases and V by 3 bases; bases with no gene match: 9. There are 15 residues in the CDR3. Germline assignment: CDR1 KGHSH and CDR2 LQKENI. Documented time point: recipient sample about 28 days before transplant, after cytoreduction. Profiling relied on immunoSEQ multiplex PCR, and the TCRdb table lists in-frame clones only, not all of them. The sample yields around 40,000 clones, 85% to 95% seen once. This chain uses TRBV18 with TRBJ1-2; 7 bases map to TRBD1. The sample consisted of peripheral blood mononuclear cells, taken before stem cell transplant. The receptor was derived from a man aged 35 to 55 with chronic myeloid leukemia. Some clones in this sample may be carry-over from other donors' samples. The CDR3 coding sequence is TGTGCCAGCTCACCTAGTGAGGGGGCAAATTATGGCTACACCTTC. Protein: CASSPSEGANYGYTF.